The present T cell receptor (beta chain) was sequenced within a study of blood T cell repertoires in COVID-19 (dated by TCRdb to about 2020). About the study as a whole: The collaborator samples originated in the United States, Italy and Spain and spanned the acute and convalescent phases of COVID-19. The sample metadata nearly always contained a de-identified subject ID, COVID-19 status, age in years and sex. The prospective study material was composed of cDNA or gDNA derived from T cells, B-cell-depleted T cells, or PBMCs. Where available, HLA class I and class II types were taken from metadata supplied by the sample provider and were not determined by assay-based typing. Subjects who had been exposed to COVID-19, were actively infected with it, or had recovered from it provided the deeply sampled blood TCRbeta repertoires that made up the dataset. The samples were drawn from the first 160 participants of the ongoing ImmuneRACE study and from some 1,300 subjects provided by 6 global collaborators. A freely available public database, intended as a resource for researchers studying the immune response to SARS-CoV-2, is where the repertoires were released. General findings and caveats noted by the study authors: How much clinical and demographic metadata was included differed by source and by participant, and the metadata was provided uncurated.

Points on this clone: The antigen this receptor binds is unknown. Base qualities are missing; no much larger clone stands one base away.

TCRbeta CDR3 regions were amplified from genomic DNA by means of the immunoSEQ Assay, a bias-controlled multiplex PCR. The original methods were these. Within the assay, amplification of reference gene primers was used to estimate how many nucleated cells each sample contained. To quantify the absolute abundance of each unique TCRbeta CDR3 rearrangement, sequence reads were collapsed and filtered. For each sample, productive Simpson clonality was calculated by taking the square root of Simpson's diversity index across productive rearrangements. TCRdb took this table from immuneACCESS and kept in-frame rearrangements with V and J called. Such tables lack part of the clones; where checked against another copy, unresolved V genes explain under half of the gap, and the rest is unexplained. V, J and clone size are those of that table, while D and trimming were read from the DNA. The sample data list some 80,000 clones, and about 86% of these were observed just once. The ten largest clones represent about 20% of the sample.

The collaborating institutions used their own protocols to collect whole blood in K2EDTA tubes. Collaborator samples were shipped for TCRbeta analysis as frozen whole blood, isolated PBMCs, or DNA extracted from either sample type. Sequencing was done on a sample of peripheral blood. The receptor was isolated from a woman older than 75 in a cohort sampled during active or convalescent COVID-19.

The DNA is as follows: TGTGCCAGCAGTGAAACTGGGCTAGCCGCAGATACGCAGTATTTT. This is translated as CASSETGLAADTQYF. The chain was built from TRBV2 and TRBJ2-3; tentative D gene TRBD2, with 5 bases matching. V is reduced by 2 bases and J by 4 bases, leaving a spacing of 13 bases between them. Spanning cysteine to phenylalanine, the CDR3 consists of 15 amino acids. Only the CDR3 DNA stays, 45 bases, in frame from base 1. The germline V gene supplies CDR1 SNHLY and CDR2 FYNNEI.